This TCR beta chain derives from a study of T-cell memory formation after mild COVID-19. General study results and limits: Among clones contracting day 15 to 85, CD4/CD8 was balanced, whereas later expanders leaned CD4+.

TCRdb independently ran MiXCR on the 5' RACE reads; one entry per CDR3 protein. In the table there are 430,000 or so distinct CDR3 sequences, 20% to 30% of which are singletons. This clonotype was observed a few times. Its antigen is as yet unknown. The sequence was collected from an adult woman who had mild COVID-19 (a few samples of this study predate the infection). Cell type and time point are not known. Sequencing was done on a sample of PBMCs or a T cell subset sorted from them (not recorded which).

The CDR3 is CASSPQTGIYGYTF. CDR3 bases: TGTGCCAGCAGCCCTCAGACAGGGATCTATGGCTACACCTTC. The rearrangement links TRBV9 to TRBJ1-2; 7 bases are shared with TRBD1. V lost 4 bases, J lost 4 bases, and 7 bases stayed unmatched. From germline, CDR1 is SGDLS and CDR2 YYNGEE. This CDR3 contains 14 residues.